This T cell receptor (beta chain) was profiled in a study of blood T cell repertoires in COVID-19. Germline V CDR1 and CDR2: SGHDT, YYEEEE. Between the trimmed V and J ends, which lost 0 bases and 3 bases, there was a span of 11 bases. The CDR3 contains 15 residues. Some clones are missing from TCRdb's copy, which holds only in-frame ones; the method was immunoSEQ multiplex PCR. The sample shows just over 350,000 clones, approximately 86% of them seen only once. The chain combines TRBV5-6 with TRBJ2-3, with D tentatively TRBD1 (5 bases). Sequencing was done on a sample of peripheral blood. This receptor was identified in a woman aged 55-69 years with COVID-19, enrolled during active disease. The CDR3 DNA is TGTGCCAGCAGCTTGGGTGCAGGGAATACAGATACGCAGTATTTT. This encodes CASSLGAGNTDTQYF.